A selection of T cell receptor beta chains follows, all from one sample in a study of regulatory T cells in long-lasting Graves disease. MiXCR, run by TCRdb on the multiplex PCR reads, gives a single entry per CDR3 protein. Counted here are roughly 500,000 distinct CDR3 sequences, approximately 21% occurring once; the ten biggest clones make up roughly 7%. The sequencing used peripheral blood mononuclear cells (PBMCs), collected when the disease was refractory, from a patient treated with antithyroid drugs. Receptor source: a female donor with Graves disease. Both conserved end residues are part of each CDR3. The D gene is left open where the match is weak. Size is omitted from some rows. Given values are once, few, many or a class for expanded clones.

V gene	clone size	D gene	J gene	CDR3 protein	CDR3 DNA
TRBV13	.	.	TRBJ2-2	CASSSGPTGELFF	TGTGCCAGCAGCTCAGGGCCCACCGGGGAGCTGTTTTTT
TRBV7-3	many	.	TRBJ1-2	CASSLTESGRYGDGYTF	TGTGCCAGCAGCTTAACGGAATCGGGGCGGTATGGGGATGGCTACACCTTC
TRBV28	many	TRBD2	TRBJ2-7	CASSSYDPAGGLYEQYF	TGTGCCAGCAGCTCATATGACCCAGCGGGAGGGTTGTACGAGCAGTACTTC
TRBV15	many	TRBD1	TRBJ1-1	CATNRDRGNTEAFF	TGTGCCACCAATAGGGACAGGGGAAACACTGAAGCTTTCTTT
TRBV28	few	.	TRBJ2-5	CASSLGGGLQETQYF	TGTGCCAGCAGTTTAGGAGGGGGCCTCCAAGAGACCCAGTACTTC
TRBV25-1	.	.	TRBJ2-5	CASSEWADQETQYF	TGTGCCAGCAGTGAATGGGCGGATCAAGAGACCCAGTACTTC
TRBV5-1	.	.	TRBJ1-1	CAYRSPEGQDTEAFF	TGCGCATACAGATCCCCGGAGGGGCAGGACACTGAAGCTTTCTTT
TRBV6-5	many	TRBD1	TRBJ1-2	CASSYGQAYGYTF	TGTGCCAGCAGTTACGGACAGGCCTATGGCTACACCTTC
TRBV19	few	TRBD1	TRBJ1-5	CASTPIKGAWQPQHF	TGTGCCAGTACCCCTATTAAGGGGGCTTGGCAGCCCCAGCATTTT
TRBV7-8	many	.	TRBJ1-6	CASSLDRESNSPLHF	TGTGCCAGCAGCCTCGACCGGGAATCTAATTCACCCCTCCACTTT
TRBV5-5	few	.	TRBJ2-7	CASSLLTWDEQYF	TGTGCCAGCAGCTTGCTAACTTGGGACGAGCAGTACTTC
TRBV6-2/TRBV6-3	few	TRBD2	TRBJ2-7	CASSSPLGLAGEIYEQYF	TGTGCCAGCAGTTCGCCCCTTGGACTAGCGGGAGAGATATACGAGCAGTACTTC
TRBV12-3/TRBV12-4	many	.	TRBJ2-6	CASRGTAGANVLTF	TGTGCCAGCAGGGGGACGGCTGGGGCCAACGTCCTGACTTTC
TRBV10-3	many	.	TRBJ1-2	CAISESSAEGHTF	TGTGCCATCAGTGAGTCGTCGGCGGAAGGCCACACCTTC
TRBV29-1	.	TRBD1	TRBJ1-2	CSVLDREFNYGYTF	TGCAGCGTTCTGGACAGGGAGTTTAACTATGGCTACACCTTC
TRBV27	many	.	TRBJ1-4	CASSLRATNEKLFF	TGTGCCAGCAGTCTCAGGGCAACTAATGAAAAACTGTTTTTT
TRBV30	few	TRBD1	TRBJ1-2	CAWIPPYLGSGTGDGYTF	TGTGCCTGGATCCCACCATACCTCGGAAGCGGGACAGGGGATGGCTACACCTTC